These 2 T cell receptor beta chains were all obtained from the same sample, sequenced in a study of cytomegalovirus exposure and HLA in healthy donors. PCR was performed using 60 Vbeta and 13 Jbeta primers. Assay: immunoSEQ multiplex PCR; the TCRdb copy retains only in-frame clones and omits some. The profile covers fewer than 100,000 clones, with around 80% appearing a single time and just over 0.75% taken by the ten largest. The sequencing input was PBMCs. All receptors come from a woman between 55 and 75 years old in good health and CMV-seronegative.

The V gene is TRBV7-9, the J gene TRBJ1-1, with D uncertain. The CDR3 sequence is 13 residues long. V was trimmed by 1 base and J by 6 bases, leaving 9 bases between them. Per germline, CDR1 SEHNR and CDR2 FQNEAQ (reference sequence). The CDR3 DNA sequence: TGTGCCAGCAGCTTAGGAGGGTCACCTGAAGCTTTCTTT. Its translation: CASSLGGSPEAFF.

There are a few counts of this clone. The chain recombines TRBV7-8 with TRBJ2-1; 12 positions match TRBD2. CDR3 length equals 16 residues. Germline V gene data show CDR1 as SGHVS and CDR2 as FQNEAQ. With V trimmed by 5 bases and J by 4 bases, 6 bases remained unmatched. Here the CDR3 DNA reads TGTGCCAGCAGCCCGAGCGGACTAGCGGGGTACAATGAGCAGTTCTTC. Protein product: CASSPSGLAGYNEQFF. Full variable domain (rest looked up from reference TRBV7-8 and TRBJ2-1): GAGVSQSPRYKVAKRGQDVALRCDPISGHVSLFWYQQALGQGPEFLTYFQNEAQLDKSGLPSDRFFAERPEGSVSTLKIQRTQQEDSAVYLCASSPSGLAGYNEQFFGPGTRLTVL.